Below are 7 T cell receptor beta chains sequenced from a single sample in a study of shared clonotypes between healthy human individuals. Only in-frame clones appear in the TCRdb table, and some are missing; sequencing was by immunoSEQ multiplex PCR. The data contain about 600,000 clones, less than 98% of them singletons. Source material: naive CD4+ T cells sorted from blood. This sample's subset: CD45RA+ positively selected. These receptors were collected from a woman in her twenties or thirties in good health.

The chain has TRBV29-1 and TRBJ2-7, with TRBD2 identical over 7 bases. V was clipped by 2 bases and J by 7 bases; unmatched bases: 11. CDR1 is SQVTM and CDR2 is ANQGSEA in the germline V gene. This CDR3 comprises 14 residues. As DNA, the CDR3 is TGCAGCGTTGAAATTGGGGGAGGGCCTCGGGAGCAGTACTTC. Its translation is CSVEIGGGPREQYF.

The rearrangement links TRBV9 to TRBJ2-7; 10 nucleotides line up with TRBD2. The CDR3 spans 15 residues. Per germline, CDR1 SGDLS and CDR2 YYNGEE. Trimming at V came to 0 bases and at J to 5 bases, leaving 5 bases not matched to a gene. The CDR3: CASSVALAGVHEQYF. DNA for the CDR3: TGTGCCAGCAGCGTAGCCCTAGCGGGAGTTCACGAGCAGTACTTC.

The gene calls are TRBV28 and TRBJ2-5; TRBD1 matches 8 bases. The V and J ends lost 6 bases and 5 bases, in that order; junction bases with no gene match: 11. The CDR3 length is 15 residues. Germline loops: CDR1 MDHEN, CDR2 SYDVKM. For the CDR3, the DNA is TGTGCCAGCAGAGGGGACAGGTCGGTTCGGGAGACCCAGTACTTC. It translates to CASRGDRSVRETQYF.

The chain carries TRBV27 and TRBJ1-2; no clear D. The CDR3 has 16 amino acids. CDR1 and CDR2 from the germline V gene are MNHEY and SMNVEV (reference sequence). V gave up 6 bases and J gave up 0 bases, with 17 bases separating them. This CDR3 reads CASSPTFGQANYGYTF. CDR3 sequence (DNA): TGTGCCAGCAGCCCAACTTTCGGTCAAGCTAACTATGGCTACACCTTC.

For the CDR3, the DNA is TGTGCCAGCTCACCAAGGACAGGGGAGGGTGAGCAGTTCTTC. Translated, it gives CASSPRTGEGEQFF. The chain is built from TRBV18 and TRBJ2-1, with TRBD1 identical over 9 bases. The J segment lost 9 bases and the V segment lost 2 bases, leaving 5 bases of the junction unmatched. CDR3 length: 14 residues. Germline loops: CDR1 KGHSH, CDR2 LQKENI.

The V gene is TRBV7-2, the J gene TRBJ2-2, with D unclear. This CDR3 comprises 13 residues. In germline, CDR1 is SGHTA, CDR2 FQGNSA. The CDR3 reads CAFGRANTGELFF. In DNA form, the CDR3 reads TGTGCATTCGGTAGGGCGAACACCGGGGAGCTGTTTTTT.

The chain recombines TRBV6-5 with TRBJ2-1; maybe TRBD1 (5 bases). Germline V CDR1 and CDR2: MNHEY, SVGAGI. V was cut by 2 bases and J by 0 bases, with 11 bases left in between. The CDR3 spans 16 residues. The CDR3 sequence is CASSYVGQSSYNEQFF. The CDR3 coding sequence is TGTGCCAGCAGTTACGTGGGGCAGAGCTCCTACAATGAGCAGTTCTTC.